This TCR beta chain was observed in a study of shared clonotypes between healthy human individuals. Overall study results and limits: Large depth notwithstanding, sorted-subset sequencing proved incomplete by rarefaction.

Profiling relied on immunoSEQ multiplex PCR, and the TCRdb table lists in-frame clones only, not all of them. Among 2 million to 2.5 million clones, roughly 90% were seen once, and the ten largest hold 0.37%. The V and J ends lost 5 bases and 2 bases respectively, with 14 bases between them. Germline CDR1 reads SGHVS; CDR2 reads FQNEAQ. The CDR3 runs to 15 residues. About this clone: Antigen specificity is unknown.

The receptor comes from a man aged 18 to 29 in good health. Some clones in this sample may be carry-over from other donors' samples. This rearrangement joins TRBV7-8 to TRBJ2-3; TRBD2 might be the D (6 bases). The sequencing sample was made of naive CD4+ T cells from PBMCs. Subset given: CD45RA+ positively selected. The CDR3 sequence: CASSPWRRDTDTQYF. The CDR3 region has the DNA TGTGCCAGCAGCCCCTGGCGGCGGGACACAGATACGCAGTATTTT.